One sample yielded the 31 T cell receptor beta chains listed below, sequenced in a study of blood T cells in healthy people across ages. Together with a sample-barcoded 5' primer, a J-beta primer mix was included in a second PCR lasting about 7 to 11 cycles. TCRdb fed the 5' RACE reads into MiXCR, producing one record per CDR3 protein. The sample holds around 1,100,000 distinct CDR3 sequences, about two fifths seen once. Material for sequencing was blood. The source of these receptors is a man between 18 and 35 years old in good health.

This clonotype was detected a few times. This chain uses TRBV15 with TRBJ2-3; D unresolved. Germline V lookup: CDR1 LNHNV, CDR2 YYDKDF (reference sequence). The CDR3 extends over 13 amino acids. V shed 0 bases and J shed 6 bases, with 7 bases lying between them. The CDR3 is CATSRDGVDTQYF. The DNA for the CDR3 is TGTGCCACCAGCAGAGATGGAGTGGATACGCAGTATTTT.

The table lists this clonotype with a few counts. The chain carries TRBV27 and TRBJ1-6; 7 bases line up with TRBD1. With V trimmed by 5 bases and J by 5 bases, 3 bases remained unmatched. CDR1 is MNHEY and CDR2 is SMNVEV in the germline V gene (reference sequence). This CDR3 comprises 14 residues. As DNA, the CDR3 is TGTGCCAGCAGTGTGGGACAGCATAATTCACCCCTCCACTTT. It is translated as CASSVGQHNSPLHF.

The J gene is TRBJ1-5, the V gene TRBV6-2 or TRBV6-3, with no clear D. Germline V gives CDR1 MNHEY, CDR2 SVGEGT. The CDR3 loop spans 13 amino acids. V gave up 0 bases and J gave up 7 bases, with 7 bases separating them. The CDR3 DNA reads TGTGCCAGCAGTTACTCTGGGATACAGCCCCAGCATTTT. Translating it yields CASSYSGIQPQHF.

The chain combines TRBV7-9 with TRBJ2-7; a possible D gene is TRBD2 (5 bases). Per germline, CDR1 SEHNR and CDR2 FQNEAQ (reference sequence). This CDR3 is 14 amino acids long. The V and J ends lost 3 bases and 7 bases respectively, with 16 bases between them. Here the CDR3 reads CASSLTPTGNEQYF. The CDR3 DNA sequence: TGTGCCAGCAGCTTGACACCAACGGGAAATGAGCAGTACTTC.

V and J are TRBV24-1 and TRBJ2-1; D is tentatively TRBD1 or TRBD2 (5 bases each). The germline V gene encodes CDR1 KGHDR and CDR2 SFDVKD. V gave up 2 bases and J gave up 2 bases, with 9 bases separating them. The CDR3 has 15 amino acids. The CDR3 sequence: CATSDSWGTYNEQFF. For the CDR3, the DNA is TGTGCCACCAGTGATTCATGGGGGACCTACAATGAGCAGTTCTTC.

As for this clonotype: Germline and junction disagree at one end, which may indicate a read error. The gene calls are TRBV29-1 and TRBJ2-3, with D possibly called TRBD1 or TRBD2 (5 bases each). This CDR3 has 15 amino acids. Germline V gene data show CDR1 as SQVTM and CDR2 as ANQGSEA. The CDR3 sequence is CSVARDLYSTETQYF. The CDR3 region has the DNA TGCAGCGTTGCTAGGGACCTATATAGCACAGAGACGCAGTATTTT.

This clonotype has a handful of counts. V gene TRBV29-1 combines with J gene TRBJ2-1; 10 bases are shared with TRBD2. After removal of 6 bases from V and 4 bases from J, the junction contained 3 bases not matched to a gene. The CDR3 is made up of 13 amino acids. In germline, CDR1 is SQVTM, CDR2 ANQGSEA. CDR3 amino acids: CSVHSGRYNEQFF. The CDR3 nucleotides read TGCAGCGTCCATAGCGGGAGGTACAATGAGCAGTTCTTC.

This clonotype was found a few times. The CDR3 DNA sequence: TGCGCCAGCAGCTTTTTCGGCAATTCCTACGAGCAGTACTTC. Translated: CASSFFGNSYEQYF. The rearrangement links TRBV5-1 to TRBJ2-7; D call uncertain. The V end lost 2 bases, the J end lost 1 base, and 10 bases lay between the germline ends. This CDR3 has 14 residues. Germline CDR1 is SGHRS and CDR2 is YFSETQ.

Worth noting for this clonotype: At one of its ends the junction is not consistent with the germline gene, which may arise from a read error. The chain employs TRBV6-2 or TRBV6-3 and TRBJ2-7; tentative D call: TRBD1 (6 bases). Germline values: CDR1 MNHEY, CDR2 SVGEGT. CDR3 length: 15 residues. Here the CDR3 DNA reads TGTGCCAGCAGTTTCCAGGGGACGGGACCCTACGAGCGGTACTTC. Encoded protein: CASSFQGTGPYERYF.

The rearrangement joins TRBV12-3 or TRBV12-4 to TRBJ2-3; 13 bases line up with TRBD2. This CDR3 spans 19 amino acids. The V and J ends lost 5 bases and 0 bases, in that order; junction bases with no gene match: 11. In DNA form, the CDR3 reads TGTGCCAGCAGTCTAGGGACTAGCGGGGATTTCTCTAGCACAGATACGCAGTATTTT. Amino acid sequence: CASSLGTSGDFSSTDTQYF.

V and J are TRBV4-2 and TRBJ2-4; tentatively, D is TRBD2 (5 bases). Trimming took off 0 bases at V and 2 bases at J, with 11 bases between the two ends. CDR1 is LGHNA, CDR2 YNFKEQ, per germline. The CDR3 loop spans 16 amino acids. CDR3 region: CASSQEASSTKNIQYF. The DNA for the CDR3 is TGTGCCAGCAGCCAAGAGGCTAGCTCGACCAAAAACATTCAGTACTTC.

The chain couples TRBV5-1 to TRBJ1-2; tentative D call: TRBD1 (5 bases). Germline loops: CDR1 SGHRS, CDR2 YFSETQ. V lost 0 bases, J lost 2 bases, and 20 bases lay in between. CDR3 length: 18 residues. In DNA form, the CDR3 reads TGCGCCAGCAGCTTGGTGGGCAGGGAAGAAGGGAAAAACTATGGCTACACCTTC. Residues: CASSLVGREEGKNYGYTF.

This clonotype was counted ten times or more. The chain recombines TRBV20-1 with TRBJ2-1; TRBD2 matches 9 bases. The CDR3 loop spans 17 amino acids. Germline lookup yields CDR1 DFQATT and CDR2 SNEGSKA (reference sequence). The ends lost 5 bases at V and 0 bases at J; junction bases unmatched: 11. CDR3 coding DNA: TGCAGTGCTGGGCGGGGGGGGCCGAGCCACTCCTACAATGAGCAGTTCTTC. Its protein is CSAGRGGPSHSYNEQFF.

The sample holds a few counts of this clonotype. This chain uses TRBV7-3 with TRBJ2-3, with D unresolved. The V gene lost 2 bases and the J gene lost 2 bases, with 11 bases spanning the gap. This CDR3 contains 15 residues. CDR1 and CDR2 from the germline V gene are SGHTA and FQGTGA. The CDR3 reads CASSLDHISTDTQYF. The CDR3 bases are TGTGCCAGCAGCTTAGATCATATATCCACAGATACGCAGTATTTT.

This clonotype was seen a single time. CDR3 protein: CASSWLPLAYNEQFF. The CDR3 bases are TGTGCCAGCAGTTGGCTCCCACTAGCCTACAATGAGCAGTTCTTC. The chain has TRBV27 and TRBJ2-1; possible D gene TRBD2, 5 bases. Germline CDR1 is MNHEY and CDR2 is SMNVEV (reference sequence). The CDR3 is made up of 15 amino acids. Trimming pared 4 bases from V and 2 bases from J, leaving 12 bases between.

The chain recombines TRBV10-2 with TRBJ2-2; 8 bases line up with TRBD1. The CDR3 spans 14 residues. CDR1 and CDR2 (germline): WSHSY, SAAADI. J was trimmed by 4 bases and V by 7 bases; bases with no gene match: 5. CDR3 nucleotides: TGCGCCAGCACCGAGGGGACAGGCACCGGGGAGCTGTTTTTT. This codes for CASTEGTGTGELFF.

This sequence joins TRBV20-1 and TRBJ2-2; D ambiguous. Germline CDR1 reads DFQATT; CDR2 reads SNEGSKA (reference sequence). This CDR3 is built from 13 residues. The V gene lost 2 bases and the J gene lost 3 bases, with 7 bases spanning the gap. The CDR3 DNA reads as TGCAGTGCTAGACCCCTAGACACCGGGGAGCTGTTTTTT. This gives the protein CSARPLDTGELFF.

A remark on this clonotype: The junction does not match germline at one end; this may be a read error. This chain joins TRBV13 and TRBJ1-1; D is unclear. In germline, CDR1 is PRHDT, CDR2 FYEKMQ (reference sequence). The CDR3 covers 16 residues. CDR3 protein: CACSTTDGAMNTEAFF. DNA for the CDR3: TGTGCCTGCAGCACCACGGACGGAGCCATGAACACTGAAGCTTTCTTT. The full variable domain, rest sourced from reference TRBV13 and TRBJ1-1, is AAGVIQSPRHLIKEKRETATLKCYPIPRHDTVYWYQQGPGQDPQFLISFYEKMQSDKGSIPDRFSAQQFSDYHSELNMSSLELGDSALYFCACSTTDGAMNTEAFFGQGTRLTVV.

This clonotype was seen many times. This chain connects TRBV20-1 to TRBJ2-3; D may be TRBD2 (5 bases). This CDR3 is 14 amino acids long. Germline loops: CDR1 DFQATT, CDR2 SNEGSKA (reference sequence). The germline V and J ends were trimmed by 0 bases and 4 bases, with 11 bases remaining between them. CDR3 sequence reads: CSARDSFGADTQYF. CDR3 nucleotides: TGCAGTGCTAGAGACTCGTTCGGGGCAGATACGCAGTATTTT.

The rearrangement joins TRBV10-3 to TRBJ1-1, with D possibly matching TRBD1 (6 bases). Trimming pared 6 bases from V and 2 bases from J, leaving 13 bases between. Germline CDR1 reads ENHRY; CDR2 reads SYGVKD. This CDR3 spans 14 amino acids. The CDR3 coding sequence is TGTGCCATCAGCGGGACACACATAAACACTGAAGCTTTCTTT. The encoded protein is CAISGTHINTEAFF.

V gene TRBV7-2 combines with J gene TRBJ2-1; TRBD1 aligns across 7 bases. CDR1 and CDR2 (germline): SGHTA, FQGNSA. This CDR3 has 15 residues. The V segment lost 4 bases and the J segment 1 base; nucleotides outside the gene matches: 4. CDR3 protein: CASSSMTGSYNEQFF. In nucleotides, the CDR3 is TGTGCCAGCAGCTCGATGACAGGGTCCTACAATGAGCAGTTCTTC.

This clonotype was picked up a small number of times. This chain joins TRBV6-2 or TRBV6-3 and TRBJ1-5; 8 bases map to TRBD1. J gave up 7 bases and V 7 bases, and 15 bases lay outside the gene matches. The CDR3 spans 16 residues. The germline V gene encodes CDR1 MNHEY and CDR2 SVGEGT. The DNA for the CDR3 is TGTGCCAGCACCACGCATCGGACAGGGAGCGTCCAGCCCCAGCATTTT. Translated: CASTTHRTGSVQPQHF.

V and J are TRBV14 and TRBJ1-2; D call uncertain. This CDR3 comprises 12 residues. Germline CDR1 SGHDN, CDR2 FVKESK. V gave up 0 bases and J gave up 12 bases, with 11 bases separating them. The CDR3 region is CASSQDWKGHTF. CDR3 DNA sequence: TGTGCCAGCAGCCAAGATTGGAAGGGCCACACCTTC. Using reference TRBV14 and TRBJ1-2 for the parts outside the CDR3, the full variable domain is EAGVTQFPSHSVIEKGQTVTLRCDPISGHDNLYWYRRVMGKEIKFLLHFVKESKQDESGMPNNRFLAERTGGTYSTLKVQPAELEDSGVYFCASSQDWKGHTFGSGTRLTVV.

This chain uses TRBV12-3 or TRBV12-4 with TRBJ1-1, with D hard to call. This CDR3 spans 14 amino acids. Trimming pared 2 bases from V and 0 bases from J, leaving 7 bases between. CDR3 DNA sequence: TGTGCCAGCAGTTTAAATTCAGTGAACACTGAAGCTTTCTTT. Encoded protein: CASSLNSVNTEAFF.

This clonotype appeared a few times. The CDR3 sequence is CASSPPDRGYEQYF. The CDR3, as DNA: TGTGCCAGCAGCCCCCCCGACAGGGGCTACGAGCAGTACTTC. The rearrangement links TRBV7-2 to TRBJ2-7; TRBD1 matches 8 bases. The CDR3 has 14 amino acids. Germline V gene lookup returns CDR1 SGHTA and CDR2 FQGNSA. J lost 3 bases, V lost 5 bases, and 6 bases had no gene match. Full variable domain (outside the CDR3, taken from reference TRBV7-2 and TRBJ2-7): GAGVSQSPSNKVTEKGKDVELRCDPISGHTALYWYRQSLGQGLEFLIYFQGNSAPDKSGLPSDRFSAERTGGSVSTLTIQRTQQEDSAVYLCASSPPDRGYEQYFGPGTRLTVT.

The chain employs TRBV7-2 and TRBJ2-7, with 7 positions matching TRBD2. The J call may not be correct, given that the DNA end is closer to TRBJ2-5. In germline, CDR1 is SGHTA, CDR2 FQGNSA. This CDR3 comprises 15 residues. CDR3 sequence (DNA): TGTGCCAGCAGCTTATCAGCGGGGCAGGGAGAGACCCAGTACTTC. Its translation is CASSLSAGQGETQYF.

This clonotype was recorded a few times. V is TRBV6-6 and J is TRBJ1-5; D may be TRBD1 (6 bases). Trimming shortened V by 4 bases and J by 3 bases, and 13 bases separated the two germline ends. The CDR3 runs 15 residues. CDR1 MNHNY and CDR2 SVGAGI come from the germline V gene (reference sequence). CDR3 amino acids: CASSSNRDYNQPQHF. The CDR3 DNA reads TGTGCCAGCAGTTCCAACAGGGACTACAATCAGCCCCAGCATTTT.

CDR3 protein: CASSPGTGNSGNTIYF. The DNA of the CDR3 is TGCGCCAGCAGCCCGGGAACAGGCAACTCTGGAAACACCATATATTTT. The rearrangement joins TRBV5-1 to TRBJ1-3; D perhaps matches TRBD1 (5 bases). CDR3 length: 16 amino acids. The V gene's germline CDR1 is SGHRS and CDR2 YFSETQ. The V and J ends lost 4 bases and 0 bases respectively, with 14 bases between them.

The chain has TRBV20-1 and TRBJ2-1, with TRBD2 identical over 9 bases. Germline CDR1 reads DFQATT; CDR2 reads SNEGSKA (reference sequence). This CDR3 has 16 amino acids. Written as DNA, the CDR3 is TGCAATGCCGGGGCGGGGGGGAGAAAGTCCTACAATGAGCAGTTCTTC. Amino acids: CNAGAGGRKSYNEQFF.

This clonotype appeared many times. The rearrangement uses TRBV12-3 or TRBV12-4 and TRBJ2-5, with a tentative D call TRBD2 (6 bases). V lost 6 bases and J lost 1, with 12 bases in between. This CDR3 has 14 amino acids. CDR3 in DNA: TGTGCCAGCAGCCTAAAGACTAGCCAAGAGACCCAGTACTTC. Its translation: CASSLKTSQETQYF.

This clonotype was found a few times. J is TRBJ1-1 and V is TRBV5-1; TRBD1 aligns across 8 bases. The CDR3 has 16 residues. Germline values: CDR1 SGHRS, CDR2 YFSETQ. The V segment lost 1 base and the J segment 6 bases; nucleotides outside the gene matches: 11. The CDR3 DNA sequence: TGCGCCAGCAGCTTGCTGACAGGGGCGAGAATATCTGAAGCTTTCTTT. Its protein product is CASSLLTGARISEAFF.